This T cell receptor beta chain was observed in a study of cytomegalovirus exposure and HLA in healthy donors. Findings of the study overall: Available immune exposure information covered CMV serostatus only. Many donors carried some public TCRs, although rarity characterized most TCR sequences.

For this clone: Antigen: not known.

Use of 60 Vbeta and 13 Jbeta primers characterized the PCR. The protocol was immunoSEQ multiplex PCR, while the TCRdb copy is restricted to in-frame clones and leaves out a portion. Its table records approximately 130,000 clones. The clonotype originates from a woman aged 60-70 years in good health and CMV-seronegative. The sequenced sample was PBMCs.

Written as DNA, the CDR3 is TGTGCCACCAGCAGAGCGCCAGGAAAAACAGGGGTATATACTGAAGCTTTCTTT. Encoded protein: CATSRAPGKTGVYTEAFF. The chain uses TRBV15 and TRBJ1-1; 7 positions match TRBD1. Trimming at V came to 1 base and at J to 5 bases, leaving 16 bases not matched to a gene. Germline V CDR1 and CDR2: LNHNV, YYDKDF (reference sequence). The CDR3 is made up of 18 amino acids.